This entry describes one TCR beta chain. Its antigen remains unknown. The data belong to a study of cytomegalovirus exposure and HLA in healthy donors. Across the study: The Caucasian-associated ancestry cluster held over 80% of roughly 400 genotyped donors.

Primers for the PCR totalled 60 Vbeta and 13 Jbeta. Assay: immunoSEQ multiplex PCR; the TCRdb copy retains only in-frame clones and omits some. The table lists approximately 210,000 clones, around 90% of them singletons. V gave up 3 bases and J gave up 0 bases; unmatched junction bases: 5. CDR1 and CDR2 (germline): SGHVS, FNYEAQ. This CDR3 is 17 amino acids long. General study results and limits: A link between a missense DCLRE1C variant and TCR beta V- and J-gene trimming emerged from a later analysis. Apart from CMV serostatus, no immune exposure information was available. A likely sequencing artifact accounted for one observed cluster of highly shared sequence variants.

This TCR was recovered from a woman younger than 35 in good health and CMV-seronegative. The chain uses TRBV7-6 and TRBJ2-7; 13 bases fit TRBD2. Material for sequencing was PBMCs. The CDR3 loop is CASSLGLAGSLSYEQYF. Here the CDR3 DNA reads TGTGCCAGCAGCTTGGGACTAGCGGGATCCCTCTCCTACGAGCAGTACTTC.